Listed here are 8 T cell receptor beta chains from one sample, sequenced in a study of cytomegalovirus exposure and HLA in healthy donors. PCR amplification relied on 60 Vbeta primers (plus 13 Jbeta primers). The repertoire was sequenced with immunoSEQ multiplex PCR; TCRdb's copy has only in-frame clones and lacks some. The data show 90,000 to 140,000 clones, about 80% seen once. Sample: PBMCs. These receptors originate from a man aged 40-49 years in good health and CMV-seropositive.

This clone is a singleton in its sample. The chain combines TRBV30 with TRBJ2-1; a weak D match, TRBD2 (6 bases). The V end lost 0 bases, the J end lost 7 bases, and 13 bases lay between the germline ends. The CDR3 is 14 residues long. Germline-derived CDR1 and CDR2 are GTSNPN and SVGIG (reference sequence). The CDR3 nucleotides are TGTGCCTGGAGTGTGGGGGGTACATTGAATGAGCAGTTCTTC. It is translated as CAWSVGGTLNEQFF. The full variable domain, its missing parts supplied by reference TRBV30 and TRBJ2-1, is SQTIHQWPATLVQPVGSPLSLECTVEGTSNPNLYWYRQAAGRGLQLLFYSVGIGQISSEVPQNLSASRPQDRQFILSSKKLLLSDSGFYLCAWSVGGTLNEQFFGPGTRLTVL.

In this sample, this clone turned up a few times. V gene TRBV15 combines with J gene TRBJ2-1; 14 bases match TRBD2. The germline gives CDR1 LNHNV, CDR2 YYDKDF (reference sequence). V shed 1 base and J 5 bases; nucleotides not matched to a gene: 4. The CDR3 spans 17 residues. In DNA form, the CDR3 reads TGTGCCACCAGCAGAGTACTGGGACTAGCGGGGGACAATGAGCAGTTCTTC. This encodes CATSRVLGLAGDNEQFF.

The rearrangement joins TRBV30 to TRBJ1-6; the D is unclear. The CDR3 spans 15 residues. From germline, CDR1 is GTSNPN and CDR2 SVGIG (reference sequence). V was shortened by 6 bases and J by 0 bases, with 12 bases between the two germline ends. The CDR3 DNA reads TGTGCCTGCCAAACCGGGATCTCCTATAATTCACCCCTCCACTTT. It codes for CACQTGISYNSPLHF.

CDR3 nucleotides: TGTGCCAGCAAAGGCAGGGCGGACACTGAAGCTTTCTTT. This sequence encodes CASKGRADTEAFF. The chain is built from TRBV2 and TRBJ1-1; a weak D match, TRBD1 (5 bases). Germline-derived CDR1 and CDR2 are SNHLY and FYNNEI. The ends were cut back, 7 bases at V and 3 bases at J, with 12 bases in the middle. CDR3 size: 13 residues.

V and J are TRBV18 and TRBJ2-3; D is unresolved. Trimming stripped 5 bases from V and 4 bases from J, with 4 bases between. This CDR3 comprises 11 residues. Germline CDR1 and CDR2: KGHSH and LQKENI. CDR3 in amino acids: CASSGSDTQYF. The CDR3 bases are TGTGCCAGCTCAGGCTCAGATACGCAGTATTTT.

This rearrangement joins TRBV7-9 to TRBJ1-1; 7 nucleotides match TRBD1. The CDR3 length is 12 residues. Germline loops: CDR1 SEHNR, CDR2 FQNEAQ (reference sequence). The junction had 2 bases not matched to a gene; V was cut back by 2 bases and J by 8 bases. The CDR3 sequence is CASSLSRGEAFF. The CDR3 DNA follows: TGTGCCAGCAGCTTAAGCAGGGGGGAAGCTTTCTTT.

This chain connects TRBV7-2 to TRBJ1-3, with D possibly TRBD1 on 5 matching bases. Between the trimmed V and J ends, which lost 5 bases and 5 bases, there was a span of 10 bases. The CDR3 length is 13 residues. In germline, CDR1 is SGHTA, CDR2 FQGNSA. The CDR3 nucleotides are TGTGCCAGCAGCCAGGGAGGAAGAAACACCATATATTTT. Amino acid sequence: CASSQGGRNTIYF.

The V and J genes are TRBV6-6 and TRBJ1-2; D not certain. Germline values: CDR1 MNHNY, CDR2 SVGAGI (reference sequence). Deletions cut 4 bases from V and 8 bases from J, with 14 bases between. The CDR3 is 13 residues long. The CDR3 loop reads CASSLDSLQGYTF. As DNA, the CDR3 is TGTGCCAGCAGTTTGGACTCGCTTCAAGGCTACACCTTC.